Shown below are 6 T cell receptor beta chains from a single sample sequenced in a study of T cells in Graves' hyperthyroidism and ophthalmopathy. There were TCR beta CDR3 regions amplified from RNA transcripts. The HTBI primer set served for first-round RT-PCR of the TCR CDR3. MiXCR, applied by TCRdb to the multiplex PCR reads, yields one record per CDR3 protein. In the table there are a few hundred thousand distinct CDR3 sequences, under 25% of which are singletons. The sample taken for sequencing was blood. These receptor sequences come from a woman in her fifties or sixties with Graves' hyperthyroidism.

This clonotype has just a few counts. This chain joins TRBV2 and TRBJ2-4; no clear D gene. Between the trimmed V and J ends, which lost 8 bases and 3 bases, there was a span of 5 bases. The V gene's germline CDR1 is SNHLY and CDR2 FYNNEI. CDR3 length equals 11 residues. The CDR3 here is CASGIKNIQYF. The CDR3 DNA reads as TGTGCCAGCGGTATCAAAAACATTCAGTACTTC. Based on the CDR3 plus reference TRBV2 and TRBJ2-4, the full variable domain is EPEVTQTPSHQVTQMGQEVILRCVPISNHLYFYWYRQILGQKVEFLVSFYNNEISEKSEIFDDQFSVERPDGSNFTLKIRSTKLEDSAMYFCASGIKNIQYFGAGTRLSVL.

The CDR3 here is CASSSLTGRRYNEQFF. CDR3 bases: TGTGCCAGCAGTTCCCTGACAGGGAGGAGGTACAATGAGCAGTTCTTC. The J gene is TRBJ2-1, the V gene TRBV12-3 or TRBV12-4; TRBD1 might be the D (7 bases). V shed 4 bases and J shed 4 bases, with 17 bases lying between them. The CDR3 extends over 16 amino acids.

This clonotype appeared many times. The chain links TRBV5-1 to TRBJ1-6, with unresolved D. The V end was cut by 4 bases, the J end by 5 bases, with 16 bases between. Per the germline V gene, CDR1 is SGHRS and CDR2 is YFSETQ. This CDR3 spans 16 amino acids. CDR3 in amino acids: CASSLTMQMNNSPLHF. In nucleotides, the CDR3 is TGCGCCAGCAGCCTAACCATGCAGATGAATAATTCACCCCTCCACTTT.

This rearrangement joins TRBV19 to TRBJ2-5; TRBD1 aligns across 8 bases. This CDR3 comprises 14 residues. V shed 4 bases, J shed 2 bases, and the junction held 3 bases outside the gene matches. From germline, CDR1 is LNHDA and CDR2 SQIVND (reference sequence). CDR3 nucleotides: TGTGCCAGTAGTACCTGGGACAGGCAAGAGACCCAGTACTTC. This codes for CASSTWDRQETQYF.

This chain connects TRBV28 to TRBJ2-7; D perhaps matches TRBD2 (5 bases). Germline CDR1 reads MDHEN; CDR2 reads SYDVKM. This CDR3 contains 15 residues. Trimming pared 3 bases from V and 3 bases from J, leaving 15 bases between. CDR3 amino acids: CASSFATSRVYEQYF. The CDR3 bases are TGTGCCAGCAGTTTCGCTACTAGTCGGGTCTACGAGCAGTACTTC.

This clonotype was picked up many times. This rearrangement joins TRBV9 to TRBJ2-7; D is unclear. V was shortened by 3 bases and J by 6 bases, with 7 bases between the two germline ends. The length of the CDR3 is 11 residues. Germline loops: CDR1 SGDLS, CDR2 YYNGEE. The chain's CDR3 is CASSADREQYF. For the CDR3, the DNA is TGTGCCAGCAGCGCGGATCGCGAGCAGTACTTC.